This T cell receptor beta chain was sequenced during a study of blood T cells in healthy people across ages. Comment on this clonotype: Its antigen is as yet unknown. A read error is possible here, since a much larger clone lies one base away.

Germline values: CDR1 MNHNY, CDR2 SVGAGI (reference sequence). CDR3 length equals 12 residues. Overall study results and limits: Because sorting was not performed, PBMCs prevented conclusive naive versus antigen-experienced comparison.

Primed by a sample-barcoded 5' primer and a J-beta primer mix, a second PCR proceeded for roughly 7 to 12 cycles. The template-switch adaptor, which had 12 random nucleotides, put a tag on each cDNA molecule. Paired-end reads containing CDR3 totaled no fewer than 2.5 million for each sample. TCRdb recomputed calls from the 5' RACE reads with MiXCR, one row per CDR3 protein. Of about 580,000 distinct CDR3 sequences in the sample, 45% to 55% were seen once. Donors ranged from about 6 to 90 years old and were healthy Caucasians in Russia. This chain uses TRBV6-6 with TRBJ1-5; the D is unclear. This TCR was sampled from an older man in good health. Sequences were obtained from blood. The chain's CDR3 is CAGSRQDQPQHF. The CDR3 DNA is TGTGCCGGCAGCCGGCAGGATCAGCCCCAGCATTTT.